Listed here are 24 T cell receptor beta chains from one sample, sequenced in a study of control samples from healthy donors and cancer patients (dated by TCRdb to about 2020). Library preparation employed the immunoSEQ multiplex PCR assay. TCRdb holds this immuneACCESS table with in-frame rearrangements only. Some clones are missing; in checked studies, unresolved V genes explain under half, and the rest has no known cause. This sample is represented by about 160,000 clones; approximately 90% of them were singletons. Of the sample, around 13% falls within the top ten clones. Sequencing used blood. The source of these receptors is a man aged 25-40 years in good health.

The chain is built from TRBV19 and TRBJ1-1; no definite D call. Per germline, CDR1 LNHDA and CDR2 SQIVND (reference sequence). V was trimmed by 7 bases and J by 3 bases, leaving 15 bases between them. The length of the CDR3 is 14 residues. CDR3 region: CASTPGSPYTEAFF. CDR3 coding DNA: TGTGCCAGTACTCCCGGGTCTCCTTACACTGAAGCTTTCTTT.

This clone was seen just once. The gene calls are TRBV27 and TRBJ1-2, with a possible D match to TRBD1 (5 bases). Germline loops: CDR1 MNHEY, CDR2 SMNVEV (reference sequence). This CDR3 has 12 amino acids. The V end was cut by 5 bases, the J end by 7 bases, with 11 bases between. The DNA of the CDR3 is TGTGCCAGCAGTAATCGGGGGGTTGGCTACACCTTC. Translating it yields CASSNRGVGYTF.

This chain uses TRBV6-5 with TRBJ2-7; D is unclear. V was pared by 4 bases and J by 2 bases, with 6 bases between. The V gene's germline CDR1 is MNHEY and CDR2 SVGAGI. The CDR3 totals 12 residues. In DNA form, the CDR3 reads TGTGCCAGCAGTTCCCCCCCCTACGAGCAGTACTTC. Translation: CASSSPPYEQYF.

The J gene is TRBJ2-7, the V gene TRBV5-5; 8 nucleotides align to TRBD2. Unmatched junction bases numbered 7, after V lost 5 bases and J lost 0 bases. This CDR3 is built from 15 residues. Germline CDR1 reads SGHKS; CDR2 reads YYEKEE (reference sequence). The CDR3 bases are TGTGCCAGCAGAGCGGGGGCGGACGGCTCCTACGAGCAGTACTTC. Amino acids: CASRAGADGSYEQYF.

The chain recombines TRBV19 with TRBJ1-1; tentatively, D is TRBD1 (5 bases). From germline, CDR1 is LNHDA and CDR2 SQIVND (reference sequence). Deletions cut 7 bases from V and 0 bases from J, with 21 bases between. The CDR3 consists of 17 residues. The CDR3 nucleotides are TGTGCCAGTAAACTCCTCGGGGGGAGTTCTATGAACACTGAAGCTTTCTTT. It yields the protein CASKLLGGSSMNTEAFF.

The rearrangement links TRBV19 to TRBJ2-4; possible D gene TRBD1, 6 bases. The V and J ends lost 3 bases and 0 bases respectively, with 12 bases between them. Germline values: CDR1 LNHDA, CDR2 SQIVND (reference sequence). This CDR3 spans 16 amino acids. The CDR3 bases are TGTGCCAGTAGTATGGGGGCCCCACTAGCCAAAAACATTCAGTACTTC. Its protein is CASSMGAPLAKNIQYF.

The chain carries TRBV5-1 and TRBJ2-3; D is unclear. Trimming stripped 0 bases from V and 5 bases from J, with 13 bases between. CDR3 length: 15 amino acids. CDR1 is SGHRS, CDR2 YFSETQ, per germline. CDR3 residues: CASSLGTDVGDTQYF. The CDR3 nucleotides are TGCGCCAGCAGCTTGGGGACCGACGTGGGAGATACGCAGTATTTT. Supplemented by reference TRBV5-1 and TRBJ2-3, the full variable domain reads KAGVTQTPRYLIKTRGQQVTLSCSPISGHRSVSWYQQTPGQGLQFLFEYFSETQRNKGNFPGRFSGRQFSNSRSEMNVSTLELGDSALYLCASSLGTDVGDTQYFGPGTRLTVL.

The chain combines TRBV4-1 with TRBJ1-5, with a tentative D call TRBD1 (5 bases). Germline V gives CDR1 MGHRA, CDR2 YSYEKL. The CDR3 runs to 14 residues. Trimming pared 0 bases from V and 7 bases from J, leaving 10 bases between. CDR3 in amino acids: CASSQDPGRQPQHF. CDR3 in DNA: TGCGCCAGCAGCCAAGACCCGGGACGACAGCCCCAGCATTTT.

The rearrangement links TRBV7-9 to TRBJ2-1; D is perhaps TRBD2 (7 bases). The CDR3 is 12 residues long. From germline, CDR1 is SEHNR and CDR2 FQNEAQ (reference sequence). The V end was cut by 5 bases, the J end by 15 bases, with 17 bases between. For the CDR3, the DNA is TGTGCCAGCAGCACCAGGGAGGGGGAGAGGTTCTTC. Translating it yields CASSTREGERFF.

The chain employs TRBV6-5 and TRBJ2-5, with 9 bases identical to TRBD2. The CDR3 loop spans 16 amino acids. J lost 5 bases, V lost 0 bases, and 7 bases had no gene match. Germline V gene lookup returns CDR1 MNHEY and CDR2 SVGAGI. For the CDR3, the DNA is TGTGCCAGCAGTTACTCCTATAGCGGGAGCTCGGAGACCCAGTACTTC. Amino acid sequence: CASSYSYSGSSETQYF.

The gene calls are TRBV9 and TRBJ2-1, with TRBD2 matching over 12 bases. V was pared by 0 bases and J by 7 bases, with 5 bases of the junction left unmatched. The germline V gene encodes CDR1 SGDLS and CDR2 YYNGEE. CDR3 length equals 16 residues. The CDR3 loop reads CASSVELAGGQNEQFF. In nucleotides, the CDR3 is TGTGCCAGCAGCGTAGAGCTAGCGGGAGGGCAAAATGAGCAGTTCTTC.

The genes are TRBV6-5 and TRBJ2-2; 7 nucleotides match TRBD1. The CDR3 has 14 amino acids. V was clipped by 0 bases and J by 8 bases; unmatched bases: 3. CDR1 and CDR2 (germline): MNHEY, SVGAGI. CDR3 residues: CASSYSRDSGELFF. In DNA form, the CDR3 reads TGTGCCAGCAGTTACTCCCGGGACAGTGGGGAGCTGTTTTTT.

This chain connects TRBV28 to TRBJ1-5; 7 bases align to TRBD1. Germline lookup yields CDR1 MDHEN and CDR2 SYDVKM. This CDR3 spans 13 amino acids. The junction had 4 bases not matched to a gene; V was cut back by 8 bases and J by 3 bases. The CDR3 nucleotides are TGTGCCAGCCGAGGACAGGTCAATCAGCCCCAGCATTTT. Amino acid sequence: CASRGQVNQPQHF.

The chain recombines TRBV11-1 with TRBJ1-1; D remains ambiguous. This CDR3 has 13 residues. The germline V gene has CDR1 SGHAT and CDR2 FQDESV (reference sequence). Trimming shortened V by 7 bases and J by 4 bases, and 13 bases separated the two germline ends. The CDR3 loop reads CASTRARGTEAFF. CDR3 nucleotides: TGTGCCAGCACAAGGGCCCGAGGCACTGAAGCTTTCTTT.

CDR3 bases: TGTGCCAGCAGCGTAGGAGGAGAGGCACAAGAGACCCAGTACTTC. Its translation: CASSVGGEAQETQYF. V is TRBV9 and J is TRBJ2-5; unclear D gene. V dropped 0 bases and J dropped 2 bases, with 11 bases sitting between them. There are 15 residues in the CDR3. Germline lookup yields CDR1 SGDLS and CDR2 YYNGEE.

The chain joins TRBV7-9 to TRBJ1-2; D may be TRBD1 (6 bases). There are 15 residues in the CDR3. Trimming took 1 base from V and 1 from J, leaving 10 bases between them. CDR1 SEHNR and CDR2 FQNEAQ come from the germline V gene (reference sequence). CDR3 DNA: TGTGCCAGCAGCTTAGGGACAGTGTTTAACTATGGCTACACCTTC. This sequence encodes CASSLGTVFNYGYTF.

V is TRBV6-5 and J is TRBJ1-1; 8 bases align to TRBD1. This CDR3 is 11 amino acids long. J lost 8 bases, V lost 6 bases, and 2 bases had no gene match. The germline V gene encodes CDR1 MNHEY and CDR2 SVGAGI. DNA for the CDR3: TGTGCCAGCAGGACAGGGGTGGAAGCTTTCTTT. Its translation is CASRTGVEAFF.

V gene TRBV27 combines with J gene TRBJ1-1, with a weak D call TRBD1 (6 bases). From germline, CDR1 is MNHEY and CDR2 SMNVEV (reference sequence). This CDR3 is 14 amino acids long. The ends were cut back, 2 bases at V and 4 bases at J, with 11 bases in the middle. CDR3 region: CASSLRQEATEAFF. DNA of the CDR3: TGTGCCAGCAGTTTACGACAGGAGGCCACTGAAGCTTTCTTT.

This clone was counted a few times. The chain couples TRBV7-2 to TRBJ1-4, with 10 bases fitting TRBD1. J was trimmed by 11 bases and V by 3 bases; bases with no gene match: 6. The CDR3 runs 14 residues. Germline loops: CDR1 SGHTA, CDR2 FQGNSA. CDR3 nucleotide sequence: TGTGCCAGCAGCTTCGACAGGGGGCTTGGGAAACTGTTTTTT. Translated: CASSFDRGLGKLFF.

This clone appeared a single time. The chain is built from TRBV5-4 and TRBJ2-6; perhaps TRBD1 as D (5 bases). Germline CDR1 and CDR2: SGHNT and YYREEE (reference sequence). Trimming pared 4 bases from V and 0 bases from J, leaving 17 bases between. There are 18 residues in the CDR3. The CDR3 loop reads CASSISGRLSSGANVLTF. CDR3 in DNA: TGTGCCAGCAGCATTTCAGGGCGTCTGAGCTCTGGGGCCAACGTCCTGACTTTC.

The V call is TRBV3-1 (or the pseudogene TRBV3-2), the J call TRBJ1-1, with D unresolved. V was clipped by 4 bases and J by 3 bases, with 12 bases between them. Germline loops: CDR1 LGHDT, CDR2 YNNKEL (reference sequence). The CDR3 runs 14 residues. This CDR3 reads CASSPSGRYTEAFF. The DNA of the CDR3 is TGTGCCAGCAGCCCTTCAGGACGGTACACTGAAGCTTTCTTT.

The rearrangement links TRBV2 to TRBJ1-1; D perhaps matches TRBD1 (5 bases). Between the trimmed V and J ends, which lost 4 bases and 5 bases, there was a span of 11 bases. The CDR3 has 13 residues. Germline-derived CDR1 and CDR2 are SNHLY and FYNNEI. The CDR3: CASSAQGRTEAFF. The CDR3 nucleotides read TGTGCCAGCAGTGCCCAGGGAAGGACTGAAGCTTTCTTT.

The chain uses TRBV6-5 and TRBJ2-2; 10 bases are shared with TRBD1. The V gene's germline CDR1 is MNHEY and CDR2 SVGAGI. This CDR3 has 15 amino acids. The V segment lost 6 bases and the J segment 6 bases; nucleotides outside the gene matches: 7. The CDR3 region is CASRAPGQGSGELFF. The CDR3, as DNA: TGTGCCAGCAGAGCCCCGGGACAGGGGTCCGGGGAGCTGTTTTTT.

The J gene is TRBJ2-1, the V gene TRBV9; 7 nucleotides align to TRBD2. Germline values: CDR1 SGDLS, CDR2 YYNGEE. Trimming at V came to 2 bases and at J to 10 bases, leaving 15 bases not matched to a gene. This CDR3 region has 16 residues. CDR3 DNA sequence: TGTGCCAGCAGCGTCTTAGGGCGGGAGTTCTCAGGGGAGCAGTTCTTC. Translating it yields CASSVLGREFSGEQFF.